This TCR beta chain is from a study of cytomegalovirus exposure and HLA in healthy donors. Study-wide context: The approximately 670 first-cohort repertoires and the 120 or so validation repertoires shared the same platform, a later analysis reported. Study-wide results and caveats: CMV antigen specificity was confirmed in vitro for a few CMV-associated chains. High specificity and sensitivity for cytomegalovirus status were reported for the classifier.

This clone was counted between two and nine times. The target antigen is unknown. Profiled with immunoSEQ multiplex PCR; TCRdb holds only in-frame clones, not every one. The table records about 360,000 clones, 86% of them present only once. The CDR3 runs to 14 residues. Germline V gene sequence: CDR1 WSHSY, CDR2 SAAADI. With 4 bases removed from V and 2 bases from J, the gap between germline ends came to 12 bases. The chain uses TRBV10-2 and TRBJ2-7; the D gene could be TRBD1 or TRBD2 (6 bases each). The origin of this receptor is a woman between 18 and 30 years old in good health and CMV-seronegative. Sequencing was performed on PBMCs. In nucleotides, the CDR3 is TGCGCCAGCAGTGGGTCGGGGGCTGCCTACGAGCAGTACTTC. It is translated as CASSGSGAAYEQYF.